This T cell receptor (beta chain) was recovered during a study of PD-1 blockade in classical Hodgkin lymphoma. Regarding the study as a whole: The baseline diversity of complete responders showed similarity to that of newly diagnosed patients. With CD4+ cells, TCR diversity rose significantly by C4D1, but not with CD8+ cells. Newly diagnosed patients were reported to exhibit reduced baseline TCR diversity relative to healthy donors.

This table comes from immunoSEQ multiplex PCR, and its TCRdb copy is limited to in-frame clones, with some not included. The data contain 20,000 or so clones, approximately 80% of them seen just once; the ten biggest clones take up 6% to 8.5%. Remarks on this clone: As yet, its antigen is unknown.

Germline values: CDR1 MNHEY, CDR2 SMNVEV (reference sequence). The germline V and J ends were trimmed by 8 bases and 5 bases, with 15 bases remaining between them. The CDR3 has 14 residues. Time point: cycle 4 day 1 (C4D1), after less than seven weeks of nivolumab. In every patient, relapse followed autologous stem cell transplantation, while exposure to brentuximab vedotin differed. Complete response, partial response or progressive disease constituted the best responses recorded. This material consisted of peripheral blood mononuclear cells (PBMCs), taken before the fourth cycle of nivolumab. This receptor was identified in a human donor with classical Hodgkin lymphoma. This chain uses TRBV27 with TRBJ1-4, with no clear D. Here the CDR3 DNA reads TGTGCCAGCGGGGTCAGACTCGGGAATGAAAAACTGTTTTTT. It specifies CASGVRLGNEKLFF.